This TCR beta chain appears in the sequencing data of a study of T cells in Graves' hyperthyroidism and ophthalmopathy. Turning to the study itself: Before treatment of any kind, peripheral blood was taken at initial diagnosis.

Many counts were recorded for this clonotype. The CDR3 regions of TCR beta were amplified from RNA transcripts. The HTBI primer set was used in a first-round RT-PCR of the TCR CDR3. TCRdb re-analysed the multiplex PCR reads in MiXCR, keeping a single row per CDR3 protein. The sample consists of some 350,000 distinct CDR3 sequences, roughly 19% of them appearing once. Patients having uncontrolled infection, another autoimmune disease, pregnancy or lactation were not included. Germline CDR1 and CDR2: MNHNS and SASEGT. Trimming shortened V by 2 bases and J by 7 bases, and 11 bases separated the two germline ends. The CDR3 totals 13 residues.

The rearrangement joins TRBV6-1 to TRBJ1-1, with D possibly being TRBD1 (5 bases). The sample consisted of blood. This TCR was sampled from a woman aged 18-29 years with Graves' hyperthyroidism. CDR3 amino acids: CASSEQGTFEAFF. For the CDR3, the DNA is TGTGCCAGCAGTGAACAGGGAACGTTTGAAGCTTTCTTT.